Sequencing of this TCR beta chain was carried out in a study of cytomegalovirus exposure and HLA in healthy donors. Study-wide points: Excluded were some V segments that proved indistinguishable, including TRBV6-2 and TRBV6-3.

CDR3 length equals 10 residues. In germline, CDR1 is DFQATT, CDR2 SNEGSKA (reference sequence). V lost 6 bases, J lost 5 bases, and 7 bases lay in between. Among the donors, all were healthy bone marrow donors. PCR used 60 Vbeta primers and 13 Jbeta primers. Some clones are missing from TCRdb's copy, which holds only in-frame ones; the method was immunoSEQ multiplex PCR. The table shows 150,000 to 200,000 clones, with 75% to 90% occurring only once. Notes on this clone: The antigen remains undetermined.

The receptor was isolated from a woman aged 18-29 years in good health and CMV-seronegative. The sample taken for sequencing was PBMCs. The chain links TRBV20-1 to TRBJ2-5; D uncertain. In DNA form, the CDR3 reads TGCAGTGCGATACGGGAGACCCAGTACTTC. This sequence encodes CSAIRETQYF.